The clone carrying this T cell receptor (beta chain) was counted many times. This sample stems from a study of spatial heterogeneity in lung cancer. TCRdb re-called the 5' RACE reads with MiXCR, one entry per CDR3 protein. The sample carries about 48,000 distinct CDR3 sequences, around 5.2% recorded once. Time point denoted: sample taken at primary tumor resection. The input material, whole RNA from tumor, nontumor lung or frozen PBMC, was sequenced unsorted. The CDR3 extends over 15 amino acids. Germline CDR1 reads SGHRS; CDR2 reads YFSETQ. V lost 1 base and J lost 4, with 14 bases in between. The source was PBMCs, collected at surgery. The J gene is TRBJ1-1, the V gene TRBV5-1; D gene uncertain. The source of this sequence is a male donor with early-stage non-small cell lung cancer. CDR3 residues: CASSLHGSKGTEAFF. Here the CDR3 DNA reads TGCGCCAGCAGCTTGCATGGGAGCAAAGGCACTGAAGCTTTCTTT.